This T cell receptor (beta chain) was captured in a study of T cell responses to AZD1222 COVID-19 vaccine. Study at large: It was second doses at about 4 or about 12 weeks that were pooled.

A note on this clone: Its matching antigen is unknown.

CDR1 and CDR2 (germline): SGHTA, FQGTGA. V lost 5 bases and J lost 1, with 18 bases in between. The CDR3 is made up of 17 amino acids. Study-wide results and limits: Clonal diversity may have been underestimated, and the donors were mostly white British, with more females than males. Nearly half of spike-specific TCRs reportedly target unmutated variant regions.

Libraries were prepared by immunoSEQ multiplex PCR; TCRdb keeps only in-frame clonotypes and omits some of them. The sample records about 180,000 clones, 85% to 90% being singletons. The rearrangement links TRBV7-3 to TRBJ2-1; D is possibly TRBD2 (6 bases). This TCR was recovered from an adult in good health. The specimen comprised peripheral blood, sampled on day 0 of AZD1222 vaccination. The CDR3: CASSLRGGTESYNEQFF. The CDR3, as DNA: TGTGCCAGCAGCCTACGTGGAGGGACTGAGTCCTACAATGAGCAGTTCTTC.